This TCR beta chain appears in the sequencing data of a study of blood T cell repertoires in COVID-19. Participants' reported clinical history set cohort assignment. Method: immunoSEQ multiplex PCR; TCRdb's copy keeps in-frame clones and lacks some. The sample holds 430,000 or so clones, about 88% seen once. CDR3 length equals 15 residues. Germline-derived CDR1 and CDR2 are DFQATT and SNEGSKA (reference sequence). With 4 bases clipped from V and 3 bases from J, the junction kept 10 bases outside the gene matches. The gene calls are TRBV20-1 and TRBJ2-3, with 7 positions matching TRBD2. The clonotype was recovered from a woman under 30 who had been exposed to COVID-19. What was sequenced was PBMCs or T cells enriched from blood (not recorded which). The DNA of the CDR3 is TGCAGTGCTACTGAGCGGGGTCCAACAACAGATACGCAGTATTTT. Protein: CSATERGPTTDTQYF.